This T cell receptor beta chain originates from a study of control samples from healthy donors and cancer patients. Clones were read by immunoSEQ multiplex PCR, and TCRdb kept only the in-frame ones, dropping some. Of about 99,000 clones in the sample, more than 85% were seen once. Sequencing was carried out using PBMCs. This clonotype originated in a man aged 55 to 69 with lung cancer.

The CDR3 coding sequence is TGTGCCAGCACCTCTCGACTAGCGCCAGATACGCAGTATTTT. Its protein product is CASTSRLAPDTQYF. This sequence joins TRBV6-5 and TRBJ2-3; 8 bases map to TRBD2. Germline V gene data show CDR1 as MNHEY and CDR2 as SVGAGI. This CDR3 contains 14 residues. Losses at the gene ends were 7 bases for V and 4 bases for J; bases not matched to a gene: 7.